Below, 26 T cell receptor beta chains from the same sample are listed, as sequenced in a study of blood T cell repertoires in COVID-19. Produced via immunoSEQ multiplex PCR; TCRdb's table is partial and in-frame only. The sample records hundreds of thousands of clones, just over 85% being singletons. Sequenced input: PBMCs or T cells enriched from blood (not recorded which). All receptors come from a man aged 40-50 years who had recovered from COVID-19.

The chain has TRBV28 and TRBJ1-2, with 9 nucleotides matching TRBD1. This CDR3 has 13 residues. The germline V gene has CDR1 MDHEN and CDR2 SYDVKM. After removal of 6 bases from V and 6 bases from J, the junction contained 5 bases not matched to a gene. CDR3 coding DNA: TGTGCCAGCAGCCTCGGGACAGGGAATGGCTACACCTTC. Its translation is CASSLGTGNGYTF.

The CDR3 nucleotides read TGTGCCAGTAGTATAATCGGACTAGCGGGGGCCTACACCGGGGAGCTGTTTTTT. Translating gives CASSIIGLAGAYTGELFF. This sequence joins TRBV19 and TRBJ2-2; TRBD2 matches at 13 bases. The J segment lost 3 bases and the V segment lost 2 bases, leaving 6 bases of the junction unmatched. The germline V gene encodes CDR1 LNHDA and CDR2 SQIVND (reference sequence). This CDR3 spans 18 amino acids.

The chain recombines TRBV5-4 with TRBJ2-1; 8 bases are shared with TRBD2. Germline values: CDR1 SGHNT, CDR2 YYREEE (reference sequence). J lost 8 bases, V lost 1 base, and 5 bases had no gene match. This CDR3 region has 14 residues. The CDR3 DNA sequence: TGTGCCAGCAGCTTGCCGGGAGGGCCCTATGAGCAGTTCTTC. Translated: CASSLPGGPYEQFF.

This chain's CDR3 is CASSKYPFRRANTYEQYF. CDR3 DNA: TGTGCCAGCAGCAAATACCCTTTTCGGCGGGCGAACACCTACGAGCAGTACTTC. This chain joins TRBV7-3 and TRBJ2-7, with D perhaps matching TRBD2 (5 bases). CDR1 is SGHTA, CDR2 FQGTGA, per germline. This CDR3 is 18 amino acids long. Trimming took off 5 bases at V and 2 bases at J, with 25 bases between the two ends.

The chain combines TRBV7-9 with TRBJ1-5; 8 bases are a match to TRBD1. This CDR3 comprises 13 residues. V gave up 8 bases and J gave up 7 bases; unmatched junction bases: 7. Germline V gives CDR1 SEHNR, CDR2 FQNEAQ (reference sequence). Here the CDR3 reads CASRTGSGQPQHF. Here the CDR3 DNA reads TGTGCCAGCCGGACAGGGTCAGGGCAGCCCCAGCATTTT.

The V gene is TRBV11-2, the J gene TRBJ2-7; possibly TRBD1 for D (5 bases). This CDR3 has 16 residues. Trimming removed 3 bases from V and 3 bases from J, with 18 bases in between. In germline, CDR1 is SGHAT, CDR2 FQNNGV. The CDR3, as DNA: TGTGCCAGCAGCTTCGGTAGGGGCAGGGCCCTCTACGAGCAGTACTTC. Amino acid sequence: CASSFGRGRALYEQYF.

This clone occurred many times. The chain uses TRBV5-1 and TRBJ2-3, with 7 bases that match TRBD2. The CDR3 extends over 17 amino acids. Trimming at V came to 1 base and at J to 3 bases, leaving 11 bases not matched to a gene. Germline lookup yields CDR1 SGHRS and CDR2 YFSETQ. DNA for the CDR3: TGCGCCAGCAGCTTGTCCTCGGGCGGGAGACGAACAGATACGCAGTATTTT. Protein sequence: CASSLSSGGRRTDTQYF.

V is TRBV7-2 and J is TRBJ1-5, with D tentatively TRBD1 (5 bases). In germline, CDR1 is SGHTA, CDR2 FQGNSA. This CDR3 is built from 14 residues. With 3 bases removed from V and 6 bases from J, the gap between germline ends came to 12 bases. CDR3 DNA: TGTGCCAGCAGCTTTGGAGGGGCGAGTCAGCCCCAGCATTTT. Amino acid sequence: CASSFGGASQPQHF.

The chain recombines TRBV5-8 with TRBJ2-1; 8 nucleotides match TRBD1. Germline V gene data show CDR1 as SGHTS and CDR2 as YDEGEE. This CDR3 is 15 amino acids long. Germline trimming cut 1 base from V and 6 bases from J; bases unmatched to any gene: 6. The CDR3 bases are TGTGCCAGCAGCTTGACCCAGGGGGCAAGCAATGAGCAGTTCTTC. Amino acids: CASSLTQGASNEQFF.

The chain links TRBV27 to TRBJ1-2, with TRBD1 as a possible D gene (6 bases). Germline CDR1 and CDR2: MNHEY and SMNVEV (reference sequence). The V end was cut by 5 bases, the J end by 2 bases, with 9 bases between. The CDR3 consists of 13 residues. The DNA of the CDR3 is TGTGCCAGCAGTGGGGGGGCAAACTATGGCTACACCTTC. Its protein is CASSGGANYGYTF.

The chain joins TRBV7-9 to TRBJ2-1; tentative D call: TRBD2 (5 bases). Germline CDR1 SEHNR, CDR2 FQNEAQ (reference sequence). The CDR3 is made up of 14 amino acids. The V and J ends lost 4 bases and 6 bases respectively, with 13 bases between them. The CDR3 nucleotides read TGTGCCAGCAGCTGGGAGTGGGTTATCAATGAGCAGTTCTTC. Translating gives CASSWEWVINEQFF.

For the CDR3, the DNA is TGTGCCAGCAGGAGGACGGGAGGTAATGAAAAACTGTTTTTT. This gives the protein CASRRTGGNEKLFF. V gene TRBV6-5 combines with J gene TRBJ1-4, with unresolved D. This CDR3 is built from 14 residues. Trimming stripped 6 bases from V and 4 bases from J, with 12 bases between. The V gene's germline CDR1 is MNHEY and CDR2 SVGAGI.

V gene TRBV28 combines with J gene TRBJ2-7; 9 bases map to TRBD2. The CDR3 spans 14 residues. CDR1 is MDHEN, CDR2 SYDVKM, per germline. The J segment lost 2 bases and the V segment lost 7 bases, leaving 6 bases of the junction unmatched. CDR3 amino acids: CASIVSGGTYEQYF. DNA of the CDR3: TGTGCCAGCATTGTCAGCGGGGGGACCTACGAGCAGTACTTC.

This clone has only a few counts. The chain combines TRBV21-1 with TRBJ1-1; the table's TRBD1 call for D was not verified on the DNA. TRBV21-1 has pseudogene status. There are 16 residues in the CDR3. In nucleotides, the CDR3 is TGTGCCAGCACTGCGGCAGGGTCCGGTCTGAACACTGAAGCTTTCTTT. Translation gives CASTAAGSGLNTEAFF.

The chain carries TRBV3-1 (or the pseudogene TRBV3-2) and TRBJ2-7, with 11 bases fitting TRBD1. CDR3 length: 15 amino acids. Germline values: CDR1 LGHDT, CDR2 YNNKEL (reference sequence). V shed 5 bases and J 7 bases; nucleotides not matched to a gene: 10. CDR3 region: CASSARDRGYREQYF. The CDR3 DNA is TGTGCCAGCAGCGCCCGGGACAGGGGGTATCGGGAGCAGTACTTC.

The chain combines TRBV19 with TRBJ1-2; possible D gene TRBD1, 5 bases. CDR1 is LNHDA and CDR2 is SQIVND in the germline V gene (reference sequence). The CDR3 consists of 14 residues. V was clipped by 10 bases and J by 4 bases, with 19 bases between them. As DNA, the CDR3 is TGTGCCACCCGAGCTCGCGACAGATCCTATGGCTACACCTTC. Translating gives CATRARDRSYGYTF.

The CDR3 coding sequence is TGTGCCAGCAGCCGGGTGGATACGCAGTATTTT. It translates to CASSRVDTQYF. J is TRBJ2-3 and V is TRBV7-2; no reliable D call. V gave up 5 bases and J gave up 6 bases, with 6 bases separating them. The CDR3 sequence is 11 residues long. In germline, CDR1 is SGHTA, CDR2 FQGNSA.

The chain recombines TRBV28 with TRBJ2-5; D is unresolved. The CDR3 is 13 residues long. Germline V gives CDR1 MDHEN, CDR2 SYDVKM. V shed 8 bases and J shed 0 bases, with 10 bases lying between them. The CDR3 DNA reads as TGTGCCAGCCGAGACACCAACCAAGAGACCCAGTACTTC. Translation: CASRDTNQETQYF. The variable domain in full, with the rest retrieved from reference TRBV28 and TRBJ2-5, is DVKVTQSSRYLVKRTGEKVFLECVQDMDHENMFWYRQDPGLGLRLIYFSYDVKMKEKGDIPEGYSVSREKKERFSLILESASTNQTSMYLCASRDTNQETQYFGPGTRLLVL.

The V gene is TRBV7-2, the J gene TRBJ1-2; D gene unclear. V was trimmed by 1 base and J by 2 bases, leaving 14 bases between them. Germline lookup yields CDR1 SGHTA and CDR2 FQGNSA. The CDR3 length is 16 residues. The CDR3 region has the DNA TGTGCCAGCAGCTTAGGTCCGAAGGAGACCAACTATGGCTACACCTTC. Amino acids: CASSLGPKETNYGYTF.

This chain links TRBV24-1 with TRBJ2-3; D is undetermined. The CDR3 spans 14 residues. Germline V CDR1 and CDR2: KGHDR, SFDVKD. The ends were cut back, 1 base at V and 1 base at J, with 5 bases in the middle. This chain's CDR3 is CATSDLSGTDTQYF. The CDR3 DNA sequence: TGTGCCACCAGTGATTTAAGCGGCACAGATACGCAGTATTTT.

The rearrangement joins TRBV7-9 to TRBJ2-3; 8 bases match TRBD2. The germline V gene encodes CDR1 SEHNR and CDR2 FQNEAQ (reference sequence). J lost 3 bases, V lost 4 bases, and 3 bases had no gene match. The CDR3 extends over 14 amino acids. CDR3 protein: CASSSGLATDTQYF. The DNA of the CDR3 is TGTGCCAGCAGCTCTGGACTAGCAACAGATACGCAGTATTTT.

The J gene is TRBJ2-7, the V gene TRBV29-1, with 11 bases aligning to TRBD1. The CDR3 is 15 residues long. The J segment lost 2 bases and the V segment lost 5 bases, leaving 8 bases of the junction unmatched. From germline, CDR1 is SQVTM and CDR2 ANQGSEA. CDR3 bases: TGCAGCGTTCAAAAACAGGGACAGGGGGCCTACGAGCAGTACTTC. Translating gives CSVQKQGQGAYEQYF.

The chain uses TRBV9 and TRBJ1-1, with TRBD1 as a possible D gene (6 bases). The CDR3 consists of 15 residues. The V gene's germline CDR1 is SGDLS and CDR2 YYNGEE. V lost 0 bases and J 4 bases, leaving 13 bases between the germline ends. In DNA, the CDR3 is TGTGCCAGCAGCGTAGGTGGGGGGGCAGTCACTGAAGCTTTCTTT. Protein product: CASSVGGGAVTEAFF. The full variable domain, with the rest looked up from reference TRBV9 and TRBJ1-1, is DSGVTQTPKHLITATGQRVTLRCSPRSGDLSVYWYQQSLDQGLQFLIQYYNGEERAKGNILERFSAQQFPDLHSELNLSSLELGDSALYFCASSVGGGAVTEAFFGQGTRLTVV.

The V call is TRBV6-5, the J call TRBJ1-5, with 9 bases fitting TRBD1. CDR1 MNHEY and CDR2 SVGAGI come from the germline V gene. This CDR3 spans 15 amino acids. Trimming cost V 4 bases and J 4 bases; bases outside gene matches: 5. In DNA form, the CDR3 reads TGTGCCAGCAGTTGGGAGGGACAGGGTAATCAGCCCCAGCATTTT. It specifies CASSWEGQGNQPQHF.

The chain carries TRBV19 and TRBJ1-6; TRBD1 matches at 12 bases. This CDR3 has 17 residues. Unmatched junction bases numbered 5, after V lost 0 bases and J lost 8 bases. The germline V gene has CDR1 LNHDA and CDR2 SQIVND (reference sequence). DNA for the CDR3: TGTGCCAGTAGTATAGATACCGGGACAGGGGGCCATTCACCCCTCCACTTT. Amino acid sequence: CASSIDTGTGGHSPLHF. The full variable domain, completed using reference TRBV19 and TRBJ1-6, is DGGITQSPKYLFRKEGQNVTLSCEQNLNHDAMYWYRQDPGQGLRLIYYSQIVNDFQKGDIAEGYSVSREKKESFPLTVTSAQKNPTAFYLCASSIDTGTGGHSPLHFGNGTRLTVT.

This clone was recorded once. This chain joins TRBV4-2 and TRBJ1-2; D perhaps matches TRBD1 (6 bases). This CDR3 region has 16 residues. Between the trimmed V and J ends, which lost 0 bases and 4 bases, there was a span of 15 bases. In germline, CDR1 is LGHNA, CDR2 YNFKEQ. As DNA, the CDR3 is TGTGCCAGCAGCCAAGATGGGCAGGGGTTATCCTATGGCTACACCTTC. Its protein product is CASSQDGQGLSYGYTF.